A selection of T cell receptor beta chains follows, all from one sample in a study of T cell responses to AZD1222 COVID-19 vaccine. The protocol was immunoSEQ multiplex PCR, while the TCRdb copy is restricted to in-frame clones and leaves out a portion. The table shows fewer than 150,000 clones, with just over 85% occurring only once. The sequencing used peripheral blood, collected on day 0 of AZD1222 vaccination. The receptors originated from an adult in good health. The CDR3 runs from the conserved cysteine through the conserved F or W. The D gene is left open where the match is weak. Rows give clone size only sometimes, using once, few, many, or a class for an expanded clone.

TRBD2 TRBJ2-1 . TRBV4-3 TGCGCCAGCAGCCAATCTATATTTAGGGCTAGCGGGAGGGACAATGAGCAGTTCTTC CASSQSIFRASGRDNEQFF
TRBD1 TRBJ1-1 . TRBV7-3 TGTGCCAGCAGTAAACAGGGGGTGGACACTGAAGCTTTCTTT CASSKQGVDTEAFF
. TRBJ1-6 . TRBV27 TGTGCCAGCAGCCTCCTCTCCTATAATTCACCCCTCCACTTT CASSLLSYNSPLHF
. TRBJ1-5 . TRBV7-9 TGTGCCAGCAGCTTAGGGAGTCTCGCCCTCGGAGGGCGGCCCCAGCATTTT CASSLGSLALGGRPQHF
. TRBJ1-2 . TRBV30 TGTGCCTGGAGTTACCCGGTTAGCTATGGCTACACCTTC CAWSYPVSYGYTF
. TRBJ2-7 . TRBV28 TGTGCCAGCAGTTTCGGGGGCCTCTCCTACGAGCAGTACTTC CASSFGGLSYEQYF
. TRBJ1-1 once TRBV7-9 TGTGCCAGCAGCTTAGTAGCAGGGATGAACACTGAAGCTTTCTTT CASSLVAGMNTEAFF
. TRBJ1-6 . TRBV4-3 TGCGCCAGCAGCCAAGTGAAATCAGGGGCCGAAGGAAATAATTCACCCCTCCACTTT CASSQVKSGAEGNNSPLHF
. TRBJ2-3 once TRBV28 TGTGCCAGCAGTTTTTTAGCGGGCACAGATACGCAGTATTTT CASSFLAGTDTQYF
. TRBJ1-1 . TRBV28 TGTGCCAGCAGTTCCGGGACGGGGGACACTGAAGCTTTCTTT CASSSGTGDTEAFF
. TRBJ1-1 . TRBV14 TGTGCCAGCACAAAGGGTGGGGCGATGAACACTGAAGCTTTCTTT CASTKGGAMNTEAFF
. TRBJ1-1 . TRBV2 TGTGCCAGCAGTGAGGGCAGGGGGAACACTGAAGCTTTCTTT CASSEGRGNTEAFF
. TRBJ2-2 few TRBV9 TGTGCCAGCAGTGAGCCCCGGGACAAGAACACCGGGGAGCTGTTTTTT CASSEPRDKNTGELFF
. TRBJ1-1 . TRBV30 TGTGCCTGGAGTGTAGGCAGGGAGAACACTGAAGCTTTCTTT CAWSVGRENTEAFF
. TRBJ2-1 . TRBV6-2/TRBV6-3 TGTGCCAGCAGTTACTATGCGGAGAGCTCCTACAATGAGCAGTTCTTC CASSYYAESSYNEQFF
. TRBJ1-3 . TRBV11-2 TGTGCCAGCAGCTTAGTCCATCTGGACACCATATATTTT CASSLVHLDTIYF
. TRBJ2-7 . TRBV19 TGTGCCAGTAGTCCCACAGGCTACGAGCAGTACTTC CASSPTGYEQYF
. TRBJ2-1 . TRBV29-1 TGCAGCGTTGAAGATCGACCCGGTGGGGAGTTCTTC CSVEDRPGGEFF
. TRBJ1-5 . TRBV30 TGTGCCTGCGGGTTGGGGGGAAATCAGCCCCAGCATTTT CACGLGGNQPQHF
. TRBJ1-1 . TRBV4-1 TGCGCCAGCAGCCCCGGGACCACTGAAGCTTTCTTT CASSPGTTEAFF
. TRBJ1-5 . TRBV6-1 TGTGCCAGCAGTGAAGCGCGGGTCGGTACTCAGCCCCAGCATTTT CASSEARVGTQPQHF
. TRBJ2-7 . TRBV4-3 TGCGCCAGCAGCCAAGATCTTCTCAGTTACGAGCAGTACTTC CASSQDLLSYEQYF
. TRBJ1-1 . TRBV7-6 TGTGCCAGCAGCTTAGAAAAGGGAGGAACTGAAGCTTTCTTT CASSLEKGGTEAFF
. TRBJ1-4 . TRBV13 TGTGCCAGCAGCTCACGCTCAGGGACCCGAAATGAAAAACTGTTTTTT CASSSRSGTRNEKLFF
. TRBJ1-1 . TRBV4-1 TGCGCCAGCAGCCAAGCTCAAGGGGGGGGAGGATCCACTGAAGCTTTCTTT CASSQAQGGGGSTEAFF
. TRBJ1-5 . TRBV30 TGTGCCTGGAGTGTAGCCCAGGATCAGCCCCAGCATTTT CAWSVAQDQPQHF
. TRBJ2-5 . TRBV10-2 TGCGCCAGCGGCGAGGGCGGGCAAGAGACCCAGTACTTC CASGEGGQETQYF
TRBD1 TRBJ1-5 . TRBV29-1 TGCAGCGTGAGGGGCAGGGGGCTAGGACAGCCCCAGCATTTT CSVRGRGLGQPQHF
TRBD1 TRBJ1-1 . TRBV18 TGTGCCAGCTCACCACCGGGGACAGCCCATGAAGCTTTCTTT CASSPPGTAHEAFF
. TRBJ1-2 . TRBV29-1 TGCAGCGCCGAGCGGCGACAGGACTATGGCTACACCTTC CSAERRQDYGYTF
TRBD2 TRBJ2-1 . TRBV9 TGTGCCAGCAGCGTGACTAGCGGGTCCTACAATGAGCAGTTCTTC CASSVTSGSYNEQFF
TRBD1 TRBJ1-2 . TRBV7-9 TGTGCCAGCAGCTCCACAGGGGGCTCCTATGGCTACACCTTC CASSSTGGSYGYTF
. TRBJ2-7 . TRBV14 TGTGCCAGCAGCCCGGCGAGGGGTGGGGAGCAGTACTTC CASSPARGGEQYF
. TRBJ2-2 . TRBV11-3 TGTGCCAGCAGCTTTGGGGGAACCGAGCTGTTTTTT CASSFGGTELFF
TRBD1 TRBJ1-1 once TRBV4-2 TGTGCCAGCAGCCGACAAGCAGGACAGGGGAACACTGAAGCTTTCTTT CASSRQAGQGNTEAFF
. TRBJ1-1 . TRBV6-1 TGTGCCAGCAGTGAACTGGGGAACACTGAAGCTTTCTTT CASSELGNTEAFF
. TRBJ1-3 . TRBV14 TGTGCCAGCAGCCCTGGAAACACCATATATTTT CASSPGNTIYF
. TRBJ2-2 . TRBV16 TGTGCCAGCAGCCTGGAGCCGGGGACCGGGGAGCTGTTTTTT CASSLEPGTGELFF
. TRBJ2-1 . TRBV27 TGTGCCAGCAGTCCCAGGGTAGGGGAGCAGTTCTTC CASSPRVGEQFF
. TRBJ2-7 . TRBV12-1 TGTGCCAGCAGCTTTGCGAGCCGGGACAGGCCGACTTTC CASSFASRDRPTF
. TRBJ2-2 . TRBV5-1 TGCGCCAGCAGCCCCTATGAGTTGTCCGGGGAGCTGTTTTTT CASSPYELSGELFF
. TRBJ1-5 few TRBV3-1/TRBV3-2 TGTGCCAGCAGCCCAACAACATTAAATCAGCCCCAGCATTTT CASSPTTLNQPQHF
TRBD1 TRBJ1-3 . TRBV3-1/TRBV3-2 TGTGCCAGCAGCCAAAGGGGACAGAACACCATATATTTT CASSQRGQNTIYF
TRBD1 TRBJ1-5 . TRBV30 TGTGCCTGGAGTGAACAGGGGGTCAGGCAGCCCCAGCATTTT CAWSEQGVRQPQHF
. TRBJ1-4 . TRBV5-1 TGCGCCAGCAGCAGTTCTTTGGGGGACGAAAAACTGTTTTTT CASSSSLGDEKLFF
TRBD2 TRBJ2-1 . TRBV7-9 TGTGCCAGCAGCTTCCCGCTAGCGGGAGACGGCAATGAGCAGTTCTTC CASSFPLAGDGNEQFF
TRBD1 TRBJ1-4 . TRBV4-3 TGCGCCAGCAGCCAAGAAAGAATGACAGGGGAAAAACTGTTTTTT CASSQERMTGEKLFF
. TRBJ1-2 . TRBV6-1 TGTGCCAGCAGTGAGAGGCGGAGGGATGTCCTCTATGGCTACACCTTC CASSERRRDVLYGYTF
. TRBJ2-7 . TRBV6-5 TGTGCCAGCGCTAGAGATTCCTACGAGCAGTACTTC CASARDSYEQYF